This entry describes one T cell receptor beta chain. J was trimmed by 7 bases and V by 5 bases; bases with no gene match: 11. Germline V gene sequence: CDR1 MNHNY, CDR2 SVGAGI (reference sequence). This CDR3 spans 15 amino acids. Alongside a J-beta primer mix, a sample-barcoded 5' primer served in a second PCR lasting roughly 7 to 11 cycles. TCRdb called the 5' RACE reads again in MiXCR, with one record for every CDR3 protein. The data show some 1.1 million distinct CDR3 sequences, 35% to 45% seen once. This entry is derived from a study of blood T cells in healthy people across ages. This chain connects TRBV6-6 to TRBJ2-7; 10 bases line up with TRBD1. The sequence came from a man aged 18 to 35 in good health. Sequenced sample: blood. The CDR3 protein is CASSKGQGLGNEQYF. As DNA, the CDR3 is TGTGCCAGCAGTAAGGGACAGGGGCTTGGCAATGAGCAGTACTTC.